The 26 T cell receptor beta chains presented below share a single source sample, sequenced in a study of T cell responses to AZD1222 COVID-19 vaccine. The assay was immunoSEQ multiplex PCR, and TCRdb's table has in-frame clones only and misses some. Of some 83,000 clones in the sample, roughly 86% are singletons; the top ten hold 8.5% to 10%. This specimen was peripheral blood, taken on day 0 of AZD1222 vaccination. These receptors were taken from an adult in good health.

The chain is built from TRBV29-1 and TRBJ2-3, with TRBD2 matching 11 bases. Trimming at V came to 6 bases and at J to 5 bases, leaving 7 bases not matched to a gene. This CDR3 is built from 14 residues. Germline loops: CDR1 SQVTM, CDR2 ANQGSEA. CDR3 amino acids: CSVLLAGELDTQYF. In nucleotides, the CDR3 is TGCAGCGTGTTACTAGCGGGGGAGTTAGATACGCAGTATTTT.

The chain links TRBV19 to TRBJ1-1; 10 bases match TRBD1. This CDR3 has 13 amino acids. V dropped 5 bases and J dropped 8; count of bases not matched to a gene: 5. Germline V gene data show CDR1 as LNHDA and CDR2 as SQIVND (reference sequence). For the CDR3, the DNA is TGTGCCAGTAGTCCGACAGGGGGCCAAGAAGCTTTCTTT. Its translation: CASSPTGGQEAFF.

The CDR3 sequence is CASSRGLYGYTF. For the CDR3, the DNA is TGTGCCAGCAGTAGGGGCCTCTATGGCTACACCTTC. The V gene is TRBV2, the J gene TRBJ1-2; perhaps TRBD1 as D (5 bases). Trimming pared 5 bases from V and 4 bases from J, leaving 8 bases between. Germline V lookup: CDR1 SNHLY, CDR2 FYNNEI. The CDR3 covers 12 residues.

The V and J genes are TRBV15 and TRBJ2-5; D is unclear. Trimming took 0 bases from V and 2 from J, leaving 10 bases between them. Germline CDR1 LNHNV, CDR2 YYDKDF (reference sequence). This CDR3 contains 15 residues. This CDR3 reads CATSRDRGRQETQYF. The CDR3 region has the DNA TGTGCCACCAGCAGAGATCGCGGCAGACAAGAGACCCAGTACTTC.

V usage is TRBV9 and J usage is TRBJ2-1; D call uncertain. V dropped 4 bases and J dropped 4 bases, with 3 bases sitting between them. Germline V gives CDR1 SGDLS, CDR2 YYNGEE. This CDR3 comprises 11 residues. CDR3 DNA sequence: TGTGCCAGCAGCCTATACAATGAGCAGTTCTTC. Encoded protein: CASSLYNEQFF.

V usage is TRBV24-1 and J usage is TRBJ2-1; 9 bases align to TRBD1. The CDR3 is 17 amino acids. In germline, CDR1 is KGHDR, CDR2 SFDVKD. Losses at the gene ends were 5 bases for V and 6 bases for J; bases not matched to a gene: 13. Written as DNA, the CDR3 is TGTGCCACCAGTGGCCCAACCGGGACAGGGCTCCTCAATGAGCAGTTCTTC. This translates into CATSGPTGTGLLNEQFF.

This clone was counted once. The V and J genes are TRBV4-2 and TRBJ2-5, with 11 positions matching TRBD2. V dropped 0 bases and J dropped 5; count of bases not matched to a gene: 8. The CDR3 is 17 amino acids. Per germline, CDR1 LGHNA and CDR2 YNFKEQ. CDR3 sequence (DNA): TGTGCCAGCAGCCAAGATTTGCTAGCGGGAGGAGGGGAGACCCAGTACTTC. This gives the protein CASSQDLLAGGGETQYF.

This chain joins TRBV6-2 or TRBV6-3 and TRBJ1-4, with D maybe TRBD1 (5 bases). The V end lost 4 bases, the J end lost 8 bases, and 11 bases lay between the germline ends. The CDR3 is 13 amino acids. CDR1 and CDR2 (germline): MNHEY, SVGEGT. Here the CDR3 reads CASSSGIREKLFF. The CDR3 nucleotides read TGTGCCAGCAGTTCAGGGATCAGGGAAAAACTGTTTTTT.

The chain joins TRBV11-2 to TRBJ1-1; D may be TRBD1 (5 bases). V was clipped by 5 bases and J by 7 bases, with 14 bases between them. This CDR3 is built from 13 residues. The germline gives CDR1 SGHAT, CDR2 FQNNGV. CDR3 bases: TGTGCCAGCAGCCGGGACTACCAAAGTGAAGCTTTCTTT. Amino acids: CASSRDYQSEAFF.

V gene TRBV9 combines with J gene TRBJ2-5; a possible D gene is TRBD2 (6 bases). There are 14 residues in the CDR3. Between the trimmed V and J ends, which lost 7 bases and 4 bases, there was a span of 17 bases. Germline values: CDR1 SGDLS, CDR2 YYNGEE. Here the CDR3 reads CASGTEGQGETQYF. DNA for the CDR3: TGTGCCAGCGGGACGGAGGGGCAAGGAGAGACCCAGTACTTC.

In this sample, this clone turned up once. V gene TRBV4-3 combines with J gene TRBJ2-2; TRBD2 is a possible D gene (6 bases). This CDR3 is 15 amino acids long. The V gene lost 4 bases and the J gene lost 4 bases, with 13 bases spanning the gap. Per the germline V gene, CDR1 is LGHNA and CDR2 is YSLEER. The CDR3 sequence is CASSPGSRITGELFF. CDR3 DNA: TGCGCCAGCAGCCCCGGGAGTCGGATCACCGGGGAGCTGTTTTTT.

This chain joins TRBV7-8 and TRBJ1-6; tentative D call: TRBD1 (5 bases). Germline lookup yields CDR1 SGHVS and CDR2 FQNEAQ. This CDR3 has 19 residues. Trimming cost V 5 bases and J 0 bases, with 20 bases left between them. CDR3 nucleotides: TGTGCCAGCAGCCTCGGAAGGGGACGGCGAAGCTCCTATAATTCACCCCTCCACTTT. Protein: CASSLGRGRRSSYNSPLHF.

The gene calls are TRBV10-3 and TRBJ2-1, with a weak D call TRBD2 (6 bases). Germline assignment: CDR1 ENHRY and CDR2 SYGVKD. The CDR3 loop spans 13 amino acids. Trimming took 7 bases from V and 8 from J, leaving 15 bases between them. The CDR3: CAITERAWDEQFF. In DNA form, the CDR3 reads TGTGCCATCACCGAGCGGGCTTGGGATGAGCAGTTCTTC.

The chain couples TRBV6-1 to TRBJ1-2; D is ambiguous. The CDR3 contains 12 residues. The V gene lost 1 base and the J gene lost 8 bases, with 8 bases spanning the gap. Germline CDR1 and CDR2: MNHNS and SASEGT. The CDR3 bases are TGTGCCAGCAGTGAAGGTGGTCCCGGCTACACCTTC. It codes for CASSEGGPGYTF.

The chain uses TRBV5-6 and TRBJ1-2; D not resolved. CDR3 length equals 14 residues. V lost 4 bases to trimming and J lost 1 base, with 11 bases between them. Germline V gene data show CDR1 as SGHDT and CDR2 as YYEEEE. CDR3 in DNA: TGTGCCAGCAGCCAGGACGTACTTAACTATGGCTACACCTTC. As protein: CASSQDVLNYGYTF.

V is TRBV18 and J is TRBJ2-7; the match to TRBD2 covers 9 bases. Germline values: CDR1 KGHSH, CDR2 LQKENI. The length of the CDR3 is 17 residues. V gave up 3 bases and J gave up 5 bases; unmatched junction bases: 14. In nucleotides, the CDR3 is TGTGCCAGCTCACCCCTAGTTCGTGCGGGAGGGGACAACGAGCAGTACTTC. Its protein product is CASSPLVRAGGDNEQYF. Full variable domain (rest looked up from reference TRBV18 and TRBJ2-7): NAGVMQNPRHLVRRRGQEARLRCSPMKGHSHVYWYRQLPEEGLKFMVYLQKENIIDESGMPKERFSAEFPKEGPSILRIQQVVRGDSAAYFCASSPLVRAGGDNEQYFGPGTRLTVT.

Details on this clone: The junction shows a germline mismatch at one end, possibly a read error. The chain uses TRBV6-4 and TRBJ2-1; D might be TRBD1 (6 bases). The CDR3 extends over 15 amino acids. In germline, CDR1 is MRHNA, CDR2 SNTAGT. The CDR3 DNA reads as TGTGCCGGCAGTGACCTTGAAGGGGGCTACAATGAGCAGTTCTTC. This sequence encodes CAGSDLEGGYNEQFF.

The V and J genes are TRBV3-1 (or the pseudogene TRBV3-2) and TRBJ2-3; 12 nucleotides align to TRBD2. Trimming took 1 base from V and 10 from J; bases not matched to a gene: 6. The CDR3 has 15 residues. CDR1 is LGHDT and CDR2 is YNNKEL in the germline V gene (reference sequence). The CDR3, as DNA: TGTGCCAGCAGCCAAGCGCCTAGCGGGGGGGCGTCGCAGTATTTT. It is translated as CASSQAPSGGASQYF.

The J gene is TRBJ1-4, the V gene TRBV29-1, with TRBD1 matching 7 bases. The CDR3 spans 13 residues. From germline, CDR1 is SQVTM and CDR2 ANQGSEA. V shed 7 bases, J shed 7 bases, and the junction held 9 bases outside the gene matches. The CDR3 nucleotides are TGCAGCGGATCAGGGGGAAATAGTGAAAAACTGTTTTTT. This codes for CSGSGGNSEKLFF.

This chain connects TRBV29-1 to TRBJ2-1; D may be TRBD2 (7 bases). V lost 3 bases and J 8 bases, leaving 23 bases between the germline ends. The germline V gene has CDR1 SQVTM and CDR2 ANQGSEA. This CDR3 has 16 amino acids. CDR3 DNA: TGCAGCGTTGAGGGTTTCGGGGGGCTAGCCGTCGATGAGCAGTTCTTC. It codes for CSVEGFGGLAVDEQFF.

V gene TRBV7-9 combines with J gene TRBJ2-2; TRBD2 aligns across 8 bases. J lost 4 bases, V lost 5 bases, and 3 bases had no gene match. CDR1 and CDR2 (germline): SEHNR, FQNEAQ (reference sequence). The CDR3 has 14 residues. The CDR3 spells CASSAGTSTGELFF. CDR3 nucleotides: TGTGCCAGCAGCGCCGGGACTAGCACCGGGGAGCTGTTTTTT.

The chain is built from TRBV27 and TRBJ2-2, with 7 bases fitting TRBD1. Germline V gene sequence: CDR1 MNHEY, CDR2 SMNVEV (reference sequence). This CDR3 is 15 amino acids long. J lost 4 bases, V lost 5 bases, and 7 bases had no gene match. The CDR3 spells CASSRQGLGTGELFF. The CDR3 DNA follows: TGTGCCAGCAGTCGACAGGGTCTCGGCACCGGGGAGCTGTTTTTT.

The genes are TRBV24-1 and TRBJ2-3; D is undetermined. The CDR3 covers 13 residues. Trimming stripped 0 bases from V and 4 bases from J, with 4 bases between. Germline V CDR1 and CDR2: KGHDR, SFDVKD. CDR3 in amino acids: CATSDLGPDTQYF. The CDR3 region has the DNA TGTGCCACCAGTGATTTGGGGCCAGATACGCAGTATTTT.

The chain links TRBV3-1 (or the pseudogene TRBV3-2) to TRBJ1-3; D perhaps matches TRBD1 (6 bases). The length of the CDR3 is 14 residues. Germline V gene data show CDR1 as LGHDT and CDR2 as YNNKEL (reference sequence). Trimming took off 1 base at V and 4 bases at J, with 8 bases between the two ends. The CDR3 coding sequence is TGTGCCAGCAGCCAAGGCAGGGGAGGAAACACCATATATTTT. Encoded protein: CASSQGRGGNTIYF.

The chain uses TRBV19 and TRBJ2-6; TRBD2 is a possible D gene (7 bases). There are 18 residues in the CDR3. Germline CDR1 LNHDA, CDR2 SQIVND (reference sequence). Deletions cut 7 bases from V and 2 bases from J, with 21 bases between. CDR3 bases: TGTGCCAGTACCCCCGAGGGGGGGGTCTTTGCTGGGGCCAACGTCCTGACTTTC. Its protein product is CASTPEGGVFAGANVLTF.

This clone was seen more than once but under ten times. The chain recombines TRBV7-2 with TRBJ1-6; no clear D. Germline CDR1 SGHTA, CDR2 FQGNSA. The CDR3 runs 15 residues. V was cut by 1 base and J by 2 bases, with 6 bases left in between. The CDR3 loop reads CASSLDRTYNSPLHF. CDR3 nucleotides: TGTGCCAGCAGCTTAGACAGAACCTATAATTCACCCCTCCACTTT.